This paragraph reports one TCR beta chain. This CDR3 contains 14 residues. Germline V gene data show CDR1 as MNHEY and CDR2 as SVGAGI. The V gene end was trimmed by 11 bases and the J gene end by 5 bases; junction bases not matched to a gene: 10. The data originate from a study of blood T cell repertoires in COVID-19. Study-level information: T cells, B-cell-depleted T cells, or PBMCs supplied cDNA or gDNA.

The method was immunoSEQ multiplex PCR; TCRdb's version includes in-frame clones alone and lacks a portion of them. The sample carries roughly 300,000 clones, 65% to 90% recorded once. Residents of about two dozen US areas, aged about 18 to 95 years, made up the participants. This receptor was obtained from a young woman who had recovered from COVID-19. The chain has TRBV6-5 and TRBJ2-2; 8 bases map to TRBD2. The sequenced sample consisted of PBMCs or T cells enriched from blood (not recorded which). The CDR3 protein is CASTSGRETGELFF. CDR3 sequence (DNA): TGTGCCTCCACAAGCGGGAGAGAGACCGGGGAGCTGTTTTTT.